Sequencing of this T cell receptor (beta chain) was carried out in a study of follicular helper T cells after annual influenza vaccination. The data were produced by immunoSEQ multiplex PCR, yet TCRdb's version contains in-frame clones alone and is incomplete. The repertoire includes about 10,000 clones, around 85% of them detected once, and about 3.6% sits in the top ten. Trimming took off 5 bases at V and 9 bases at J, with 17 bases between the two ends. The germline gives CDR1 LGHNT, CDR2 FRNRAP. The CDR3 is 14 residues long. As for time point: 2015-2016 season, pre-vaccination. Excluded were substance abuse, HIV/AIDS, active cancer, immunomodulatory drugs and active illness.

The chain combines TRBV12-5 with TRBJ2-1; a weak D match, TRBD2 (6 bases). This clonotype originated in an adult who received the influenza vaccine. The sequencing used CXCR5+ CD38- circulating T follicular helper cells from blood, collected on the day of influenza vaccination. Regarding subset: circulating Tfh, non-naive CD4+CXCR5+PD-1+ (ICOS+CD38+ or ICOS-CD38-). The CDR3 sequence: CASGRPGVVSEQFF. The DNA of the CDR3 is TGTGCTAGTGGTAGGCCGGGGGTGGTTAGTGAGCAGTTCTTC.